What follows are 11 T cell receptor beta chains derived from one specimen sequenced in a study of spatial heterogeneity in lung cancer (dated by TCRdb to the late 2010s). The library was obtained by 5' RACE. Sequencing took place on a NextSeq 500. In-frame beta chains were kept once TCRdb had trimmed the public reads at Q25 with fastp and called clones with MiXCR. One record per CDR3 amino acid sequence lists the most common genes and DNA. The sample table holds some 28,000 distinct CDR3 sequences, of which more than 8% were seen once. The ten most abundant clones make up around 36% of the sample. The time point label on this specimen signifies: sample taken at primary tumor resection. Without any cell sorting, TCR sequencing was performed on whole RNA extracted either from tumor and nontumor lung tissue or from cryopreserved PBMC samples. This sample comprised PBMCs, obtained at surgery. These receptors all stem from a female donor with early-stage non-small cell lung cancer.

CDR3 DNA sequence: TGCAGCTGTAAGCGGCGAGTCGGAAATGAGCAGTTCTTC. The encoded protein is CSCKRRVGNEQFF. The rearrangement links TRBV29-1 to TRBJ2-1; weak D call: TRBD2 (5 bases). CDR1 is SQVTM and CDR2 is ANQGSEA in the germline V gene. The CDR3 length is 13 residues. The V end lost 8 bases, the J end lost 7 bases, and 18 bases lay between the germline ends.

Comment on this clonotype: One base away lies a much larger clone, so this may be a sequencing read error. This CDR3 fails to terminate in the conserved phenylalanine or tryptophan, so it likely reflects a read error. The chain uses TRBV7-9 and TRBJ1-2; D gene uncertain. CDR1 and CDR2 (germline): SEHNR, FQNEAQ (reference sequence). There are 13 residues in the CDR3. V was pared by 1 base and J by 7 bases, with 10 bases between. The CDR3 loop reads CASSLVGVSGYTL. The DNA of the CDR3 is TGTGCCAGCAGCTTAGTTGGGGTGTCTGGCTACACCTTA.

In its sample, this clonotype was seen many times. The chain has TRBV28 and TRBJ1-5; maybe TRBD1 (5 bases). Deletions cut 2 bases from V and 6 bases from J, with 17 bases between. The CDR3 runs to 16 residues. In germline, CDR1 is MDHEN, CDR2 SYDVKM. In DNA, the CDR3 is TGTGCCAGCAGTTTAGAGGTATGGCCTGGGGGTCAGCCCCAGCATTTT. It codes for CASSLEVWPGGQPQHF.

The table lists this clonotype with many counts. This chain's CDR3 is CSARPPSRNEQFF. CDR3 nucleotide sequence: TGCAGTGCTAGACCCCCTAGCAGAAATGAGCAGTTCTTC. This sequence joins TRBV20-1 and TRBJ2-1, with D possibly being TRBD2 (5 bases). Germline assignment: CDR1 DFQATT and CDR2 SNEGSKA (reference sequence). Trimming took off 2 bases at V and 7 bases at J, with 12 bases between the two ends. This CDR3 has 13 residues.

A few counts support this clonotype. The rearrangement joins TRBV30 to TRBJ2-7; 8 nucleotides line up with TRBD2. The CDR3 contains 14 residues. Trimming took 2 bases from V and 5 from J; bases not matched to a gene: 8. Germline-derived CDR1 and CDR2 are GTSNPN and SVGIG (reference sequence). The CDR3 sequence is CAWSSSGRSDEQYV. In nucleotides, the CDR3 is TGTGCCTGGAGTTCCAGCGGGAGAAGCGACGAGCAGTACGTC.

This clonotype was recorded at least ten times. The rearrangement links TRBV7-9 to TRBJ1-1; D is uncertain. Germline CDR1 SEHNR, CDR2 FQNEAQ (reference sequence). The CDR3 has 14 amino acids. The V end was cut by 1 base, the J end by 7 bases, with 13 bases between. Here the CDR3 reads CASSLGSGRGEAFF. CDR3 DNA: TGTGCCAGCAGCTTAGGATCGGGGAGAGGTGAAGCTTTCTTT. Looking up the rest from reference TRBV7-9 and TRBJ1-1 gives the full variable domain: DTGVSQNPRHKITKRGQNVTFRCDPISEHNRLYWYRQTLGQGPEFLTYFQNEAQLEKSRLLSDRFSAERPKGSFSTLEIQRTEQGDSAMYLCASSLGSGRGEAFFGQGTRLTVV.

This clonotype was recorded at least ten times. The chain combines TRBV7-3 with TRBJ2-2; TRBD1 might be the D (6 bases). Deletions cut 5 bases from V and 3 bases from J, with 10 bases between. CDR3 length: 14 amino acids. CDR1 is SGHTA, CDR2 FQGTGA, per germline. The CDR3 sequence: CASSPGQHTGELFF. As DNA, the CDR3 is TGTGCCAGCAGCCCCGGACAGCACACCGGGGAGCTGTTTTTT. Variable domain in full (rest from reference TRBV7-3 and TRBJ2-2): GAGVSQTPSNKVTEKGKYVELRCDPISGHTALYWYRQSLGQGPEFLIYFQGTGAADDSGLPNDRFFAVRPEGSVSTLKIQRTERGDSAVYLCASSPGQHTGELFFGEGSRLTVL.

This clonotype has a count of ten or more. The chain uses TRBV3-1 and TRBJ2-1; possible D gene TRBD1, 5 bases. Deletions cut 1 base from V and 2 bases from J, with 9 bases between. Germline assignment: CDR1 LGHDT and CDR2 YNNKEL (reference sequence). CDR3 length: 15 amino acids. CDR3 sequence (DNA): TGTGCCAGCAGCCAAGGACAGCCTACCTACAATGAGCAGTTCTTC. It codes for CASSQGQPTYNEQFF.

This clonotype was detected only a few times. The chain employs TRBV20-1 and TRBJ2-3; TRBD2 matches 12 bases. V shed 3 bases, J shed 5 bases, and the junction held 12 bases outside the gene matches. Germline values: CDR1 DFQATT, CDR2 SNEGSKA (reference sequence). The CDR3 runs 17 residues. The CDR3 DNA is TGCAGTGCTAGTAAAGCTAGCGGGAGGGCCTATCTAGATACGCAGTATTTT. Translation: CSASKASGRAYLDTQYF.

V and J are TRBV7-2 and TRBJ2-3; D ambiguous. CDR1 SGHTA and CDR2 FQGNSA come from the germline V gene. The ends were cut back, 0 bases at V and 2 bases at J, with 9 bases in the middle. The CDR3 runs 15 residues. In DNA form, the CDR3 reads TGTGCCAGCAGCTTAGCGGGTGGATACACAGATACGCAGTATTTT. This codes for CASSLAGGYTDTQYF.

This clonotype was recorded at least ten times. This chain links TRBV18 with TRBJ2-1; D gene uncertain. The germline V and J ends were trimmed by 4 bases and 8 bases, with 6 bases remaining between them. The germline gives CDR1 KGHSH, CDR2 LQKENI. The CDR3 has 11 amino acids. Here the CDR3 reads CASSHGDEQFF. The CDR3 coding sequence is TGTGCCAGCTCACACGGCGATGAGCAGTTCTTC.